This paragraph covers one T cell receptor (beta chain) sequence. The antigen remains unidentified. Germline V gene sequence: CDR1 SGHDN, CDR2 FVKESK. V lost 4 bases and J lost 0; bases outside the gene matches: 10. The CDR3 covers 20 residues. The PCR was carried out with 60 Vbeta primers and 13 Jbeta primers. Repertoires were generated with immunoSEQ multiplex PCR, while TCRdb's copy carries only in-frame clones and drops some. Among roughly 160,000 clones, 70% to 85% were seen once, and the ten largest hold about 2%. Nominal health characterized the donors when sampled, though unrecorded immune exposures were likely. The record originates from a study of cytomegalovirus exposure and HLA in healthy donors. General study results and limits: In a later analysis, compared with equally common non-associated chains, HLA-associated beta chains were more expanded. Most subjects' HLA-A and HLA-B alleles were reportedly predicted from TCR beta sequences. Fewer N-insertions (relative to the roughly 700-donor mean) were reportedly seen in an Asian-associated ancestry cluster in a later analysis.

The sample consisted of PBMCs. This clonotype was obtained from a middle-aged man in good health and CMV-seronegative. The chain uses TRBV14 and TRBJ2-2, with TRBD2 matching over 14 bases. In DNA, the CDR3 is TGTGCCAGCAGCCCGCGGACTAGCGGGAGGAGTGTCGCGAACACCGGGGAGCTGTTTTTT. Amino acids: CASSPRTSGRSVANTGELFF. Filled out from reference TRBV14 and TRBJ2-2, the complete variable domain reads EAGVTQFPSHSVIEKGQTVTLRCDPISGHDNLYWYRRVMGKEIKFLLHFVKESKQDESGMPNNRFLAERTGGTYSTLKVQPAELEDSGVYFCASSPRTSGRSVANTGELFFGEGSRLTVL.